This TCR beta chain was sequenced during a study of cytomegalovirus exposure and HLA in healthy donors. About the study: The 120 validation repertoires were reported in a later analysis to have been generated on the same platform as the roughly 700 first-cohort repertoires. Broader study findings: Generally TCR sequences proved uncommon, though certain public TCRs appeared in numerous donors.

Some clones are missing from TCRdb's copy, which holds only in-frame ones; the method was immunoSEQ multiplex PCR. This table holds 120,000 or so clones, roughly 86% found once. About this clone: Its cognate antigen is unknown.

The V end was cut by 0 bases, the J end by 0 bases, with 9 bases between. In germline, CDR1 is MNHNS, CDR2 SASEGT. This CDR3 contains 15 residues. V gene TRBV6-1 combines with J gene TRBJ2-7; TRBD2 is a possible D gene (6 bases). The specimen sequenced was PBMCs. The clonotype was recovered from a man between 18 and 35 years old in good health and CMV-seronegative. CDR3 in amino acids: CASSEAGSGSYEQYF. For the CDR3, the DNA is TGTGCCAGCAGTGAAGCAGGTAGCGGCTCCTACGAGCAGTACTTC.